A selection of T cell receptor beta chains follows, all from one sample in a study of OX40 agonist ivuxolimab in advanced cancers. The method was immunoSEQ multiplex PCR; TCRdb's version includes in-frame clones alone and lacks a portion of them. The sample holds about 70,000 clones, around 90% seen once. Source: CD4+ or CD8+ T cells sorted from blood, taken in a trial of the OX40 agonist ivuxolimab. The receptors were gathered from an adult with an advanced solid tumor such as melanoma, head and neck, liver or kidney cancer. Both conserved end residues are part of each CDR3. Each record gives: V gene, D gene, J gene, clone size, CDR3 protein, CDR3 DNA. A D gene is named only where the DNA matches it firmly. The size field is filled for only some rows; it gives once, few, many or a size class.

TRBV6-6	.	TRBJ1-5	once	CASSYLGDSNQPQHF	TGTGCCAGCAGTTACTTGGGGGATAGCAATCAGCCCCAGCATTTT
TRBV19	TRBD2	TRBJ2-1	.	CASSIPLAGDEQFF	TGTGCCAGTAGTATCCCACTAGCGGGAGACGAGCAGTTCTTC
TRBV2	.	TRBJ1-1	.	CARGREGVSTEAFF	TGTGCCCGCGGCAGGGAAGGGGTAAGCACTGAAGCTTTCTTT
TRBV9	TRBD1	TRBJ2-3	.	CASSGGQGGNTQYF	TGTGCCAGCAGCGGGGGACAGGGCGGAAATACGCAGTATTTT
TRBV6-5	.	TRBJ1-4	.	CASSYLHLEKLFF	TGTGCCAGCAGTTACCTCCATCTTGAAAAACTGTTTTTT
TRBV9	TRBD1	TRBJ1-2	few	CASSGDRPGYTF	TGTGCCAGCAGCGGGGACAGGCCTGGCTACACCTTC
TRBV19	.	TRBJ2-7	.	CASVGRGAYEQYF	TGTGCCAGTGTCGGCAGGGGGGCCTACGAGCAGTACTTC
TRBV20-1	.	TRBJ1-1	few	CSHKVDTEAFF	TGCAGTCATAAGGTCGACACTGAAGCTTTCTTT
TRBV5-4	.	TRBJ2-7	.	CASSLGLSEQYF	TGTGCCAGCAGCTTGGGGTTGTCCGAGCAGTACTTC
TRBV6-1	.	TRBJ2-7	.	CASSGFGGNEQYF	TGTGCCAGCAGTGGTTTTGGAGGGAACGAGCAGTACTTC
TRBV6-6	TRBD1	TRBJ1-1	.	CASSDRTGSNTEAFF	TGTGCCAGCAGTGACCGGACAGGGAGTAACACTGAAGCTTTCTTT
TRBV29-1	TRBD2	TRBJ2-5	.	CSVGTSGEETQYF	TGCAGCGTGGGGACTAGCGGGGAGGAGACCCAGTACTTC
TRBV10-3	.	TRBJ1-3	.	CAIGNGDSGNTIYF	TGTGCCATAGGAAACGGAGACTCTGGAAACACCATATATTTT
TRBV19	.	TRBJ1-5	.	CASSIPGTHSNQPQHF	TGTGCCAGTAGTATTCCAGGAACCCATAGCAATCAGCCCCAGCATTTT
TRBV27	.	TRBJ2-4	.	CASSPLGGLIAKNIQYF	TGTGCCAGCAGTCCCCTCGGGGGCTTAATAGCCAAAAACATTCAGTACTTC
TRBV5-5	TRBD2	TRBJ2-7	.	CASSISLAGPYEQYF	TGTGCCAGCAGCATTTCCCTAGCGGGGCCTTACGAGCAGTACTTC
TRBV7-8	.	TRBJ2-1	.	CASSFYGSSYNEQFF	TGTGCCAGCAGCTTCTACGGGAGCTCCTACAATGAGCAGTTCTTC
TRBV6-5	TRBD1	TRBJ2-1	.	CASRTGEYNEQFF	TGTGCCAGCAGGACAGGGGAATACAATGAGCAGTTCTTC
TRBV4-1	TRBD1	TRBJ1-1	.	CASSHRGVTEAFF	TGCGCCAGCAGCCACAGGGGGGTAACTGAAGCTTTCTTT
TRBV5-5	.	TRBJ1-1	once	CASSLWRVSTEAFF	TGTGCCAGCAGCTTGTGGAGGGTATCCACTGAAGCTTTCTTT
TRBV2	.	TRBJ1-1	.	CASSEDLQGGTEAFF	TGTGCCAGCAGTGAAGACTTACAGGGTGGCACTGAAGCTTTCTTT
TRBV2	TRBD2	TRBJ2-1	.	CASSLGTSVYNEQFF	TGTGCCAGCAGCCTCGGGACTAGCGTTTACAATGAGCAGTTCTTC
TRBV4-1	.	TRBJ1-4	once	CASSQDRANEKLFF	TGCGCCAGCAGCCAAGACAGGGCTAATGAAAAACTGTTTTTT
TRBV11-2	.	TRBJ1-2	.	CASSLIPGTNYGYTF	TGTGCCAGCAGCTTAATTCCAGGAACTAACTATGGCTACACCTTC
TRBV5-4	TRBD2	TRBJ2-7	.	CASTSGRANEQYF	TGTGCCAGTACTAGCGGGAGGGCCAACGAGCAGTACTTC
TRBV19	TRBD1	TRBJ1-5	.	CASRGTGNQPQHF	TGTGCCAGTAGGGGGACAGGCAATCAGCCCCAGCATTTT
TRBV19	TRBD1	TRBJ2-5	.	CASTLTGVETQYF	TGTGCCAGTACTTTGACAGGGGTCGAGACCCAGTACTTC
TRBV6-4	.	TRBJ1-2	once	CASSGSPGDGGGYTF	TGTGCCAGCAGTGGCAGCCCAGGGGATGGGGGAGGCTACACCTTC
TRBV7-2	.	TRBJ1-2	.	CASSFYLWGNNGYTF	TGTGCCAGCAGCTTCTATCTTTGGGGGAACAATGGCTACACCTTC
TRBV4-2	TRBD1	TRBJ2-7	.	CASSQGQESSYEQYF	TGTGCCAGCAGCCAGGGACAGGAGAGCTCCTACGAGCAGTACTTC
TRBV7-9	.	TRBJ2-5	once	CASSAQETQYF	TGTGCCAGCAGCGCGCAAGAGACCCAGTACTTC
TRBV5-1	.	TRBJ1-6	.	CASSLEGPAGNSPLHF	TGCGCCAGCAGCTTGGAGGGACCCGCCGGTAATTCACCCCTCCACTTT